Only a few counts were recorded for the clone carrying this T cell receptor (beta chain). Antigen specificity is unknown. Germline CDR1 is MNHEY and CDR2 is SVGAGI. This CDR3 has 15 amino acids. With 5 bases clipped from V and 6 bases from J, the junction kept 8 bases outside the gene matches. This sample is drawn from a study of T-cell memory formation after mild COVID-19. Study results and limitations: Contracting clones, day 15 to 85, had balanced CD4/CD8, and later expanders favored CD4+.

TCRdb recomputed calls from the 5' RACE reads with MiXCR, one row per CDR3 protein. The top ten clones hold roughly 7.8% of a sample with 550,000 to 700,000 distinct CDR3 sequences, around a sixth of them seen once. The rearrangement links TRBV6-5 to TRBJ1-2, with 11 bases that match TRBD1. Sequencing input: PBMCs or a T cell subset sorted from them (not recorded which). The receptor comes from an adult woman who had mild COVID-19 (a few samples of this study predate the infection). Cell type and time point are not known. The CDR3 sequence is CASSRGTGGRDGYTF. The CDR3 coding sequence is TGTGCCAGCAGTCGTGGGACAGGGGGGAGGGATGGCTACACCTTC.